A selection of T cell receptor beta chains follows, all from one sample in a study of shared clonotypes between healthy human individuals. Clones were sequenced by immunoSEQ multiplex PCR, and TCRdb holds only the in-frame ones, with some missing. This sample has about 2.1 million clones, with around 95% found just once. The sample was naive CD8+ T cells from PBMCs. These receptors all stem from a man younger than 35 in good health. Some clones in this sample may be carry-over from other donors' samples. Both conserved end residues are part of each CDR3. A D gene is named only where the DNA matches it firmly. Rows give clone size only sometimes, using once, few, many, or a class for an expanded clone.

d_call | clone_size | j_call | v_call | cdr3_nt | cdr3_aa
NA | NA | TRBJ1-5 | TRBV28 | TGTGCCAGCAGTTCGGATTCCAATCAGCCCCAGCATTTT | CASSSDSNQPQHF
NA | NA | TRBJ1-2 | TRBV9 | TGTGCCAGCAGCGGCCGGTGGGGGGCCGATGGCTACACCTTC | CASSGRWGADGYTF
NA | NA | TRBJ2-5 | TRBV7-8 | TGTGCCAGCAGCTTGGTGCGGGACCTCCAAGAGACCCAGTACTTC | CASSLVRDLQETQYF
TRBD2 | NA | TRBJ2-7 | TRBV29-1 | TGCAGCGTTGTGGACGGACTAGTGACAGAGCAGTACTTC | CSVVDGLVTEQYF
NA | NA | TRBJ1-4 | TRBV28 | TGTGCCAGCACCCTATCAACTAATGAAAAACTGTTTTTT | CASTLSTNEKLFF
NA | once | TRBJ2-2 | TRBV9 | TGTGCCAGCAGCGTAGCTACGGCGGGACCCAACACCGGGGAGCTGTTTTTT | CASSVATAGPNTGELFF
TRBD2 | NA | TRBJ2-3 | TRBV7-9 | TGTGCCAGCAGTCGACTAGCGGGGGCCCCCACAGATACGCAGTATTTT | CASSRLAGAPTDTQYF
NA | NA | TRBJ2-1 | TRBV11-2 | TGTGCCATGCGGGATCTCCGCAATGAGCAGTTCTTC | CAMRDLRNEQFF
NA | NA | TRBJ1-2 | TRBV5-6 | TGTGCCAGCAGCAGGATGAACTATGGCTACACCTTC | CASSRMNYGYTF
NA | once | TRBJ2-1 | TRBV19 | TGTGCCAGTAGTGTCCCGGGACCCTCATACAATGAGCAGTTCTTC | CASSVPGPSYNEQFF
TRBD2 | NA | TRBJ2-7 | TRBV27 | TGTGCCAGCAGTCCAGGGACTAGCGGGACAACGCAGTACTTC | CASSPGTSGTTQYF
NA | NA | TRBJ1-5 | TRBV23-1 | TGCGCCAGCAAGCTCGGACCGACGTATAGCAATCAGCCCCAGCATTTT | CASKLGPTYSNQPQHF
NA | NA | TRBJ1-1 | TRBV19 | TGTGCCAGTAGTATGTGGACAGCGAATGAAGCTTTCTTT | CASSMWTANEAFF
TRBD2 | NA | TRBJ2-1 | TRBV10-2 | TGCGCCAGCAGTGATCCGGGACTAGCGGGGAATGAGCAGTTCTTC | CASSDPGLAGNEQFF
TRBD1 | NA | TRBJ1-5 | TRBV7-2 | TGTGCCAGCAGCTTAGATCTGACAGGGGTACGGCAGCCCCAGCATTTT | CASSLDLTGVRQPQHF
TRBD2 | NA | TRBJ2-3 | TRBV7-8 | TGTGCCAGCAGCGAACAGACTAGCGGGGGCCCACTGTATGGCACAGATACGCAGTATTTT | CASSEQTSGGPLYGTDTQYF
NA | NA | TRBJ2-7 | TRBV11-2 | TGTGCCAGCAGCCCCAGGGTGAGCGAGCAGTACTTC | CASSPRVSEQYF
NA | NA | TRBJ1-1 | TRBV7-2 | TGTGCCAGCAGCTCGTCTGAGACTGAAGCTTTCTTT | CASSSSETEAFF
NA | NA | TRBJ2-2 | TRBV19 | TGTGCCAGTCAGGGCGGGGAGCTGTTTTTT | CASQGGELFF
TRBD2 | NA | TRBJ2-7 | TRBV2 | TGTGCCAGTTCTTTATTAGCGGGTCCAAACAACGCTTACGAGCAGTACTTC | CASSLLAGPNNAYEQYF
NA | NA | TRBJ1-1 | TRBV7-2 | TGTGCCAGCAGCTTAGTGTCGGGGGCGAACACTGAAGCTTTCTTT | CASSLVSGANTEAFF
TRBD1 | NA | TRBJ1-2 | TRBV7-9 | TGTGCCAGCAGCTCGGATCCTGGACAGGCGTATCTTAGGGATGGCTACACCTTC | CASSSDPGQAYLRDGYTF
TRBD2 | NA | TRBJ2-2 | TRBV7-6 | TGTGCCAGCAGCGGCCTCGGGGGGGCGAACACCGGGGAGCTGTTTTTT | CASSGLGGANTGELFF
NA | few | TRBJ1-5 | TRBV6-4 | TGTGCCAGCAGTGACTCGCTGCACCCCGGGCATTTT | CASSDSLHPGHF
TRBD1 | NA | TRBJ1-1 | TRBV4-1 | TGCGCCAGCAGCGGCGGCAGGGGGCAACTGGGCGACGCTCGGTCTTTCTTT | CASSGGRGQLGDARSFF
TRBD2 | NA | TRBJ2-3 | TRBV28 | TGTGCCAGCAGTACCTTCGGTGTGGCTAGCGGAGGCACAGATACGCAGTATTTT | CASSTFGVASGGTDTQYF
NA | NA | TRBJ1-2 | TRBV7-6 | TGTGCCAGCAGCCCACGTACCCTGAGTTCCTCAGGGGCTGGGGGGGATGGCTACACCTTC | CASSPRTLSSSGAGGDGYTF
NA | NA | TRBJ1-2 | TRBV27 | TGTGCCAGCAGACCTGACACACCGGGGGGCTACACCTTC | CASRPDTPGGYTF
TRBD2 | NA | TRBJ2-1 | TRBV19 | TGTGCCAGTAGTATCAAGGCCTCTAGCGGGCCTTACAATGAGCAGTTCTTC | CASSIKASSGPYNEQFF
TRBD2 | NA | TRBJ2-5 | TRBV29-1 | TGCAGCGTTGAGCGGGGACGGGAGGGCCCCCCAGAGACCCAGTACTTC | CSVERGREGPPETQYF
NA | NA | TRBJ2-7 | TRBV4-3 | TGCGCCAGCAGCCAAGAGGTTTGGGGGCCCTACGAGCAGTACTTC | CASSQEVWGPYEQYF
NA | NA | TRBJ1-1 | TRBV7-9 | TGTGCCAGCAGCCATAAGACTTCAGAGTCGGGAACTGAAGCTTTCTTT | CASSHKTSESGTEAFF
NA | few | TRBJ2-2 | TRBV19 | TGTGCCAGTAGTATAGCCCCCACTACGGAGCTGTTTTTT | CASSIAPTTELFF
NA | NA | TRBJ1-5 | TRBV27 | TGTGCCAGCAGTCCTGACCTCAATCAGCCCCAGCATTTT | CASSPDLNQPQHF
NA | NA | TRBJ2-2 | TRBV11-3 | TGTGCCAGCAGCCCAAGACCGATTATGGGCACCGGGGAGCTGTTTTTT | CASSPRPIMGTGELFF
TRBD1 | NA | TRBJ2-3 | TRBV6-5 | TGTGCCAGCAGTTACCGGGACAGGAGCACAGATACGCAGTATTTT | CASSYRDRSTDTQYF
NA | NA | TRBJ1-1 | TRBV18 | TGTGCCAGCTCGCCGCGGACGGGTGAAGCTTTCTTT | CASSPRTGEAFF
NA | NA | TRBJ2-7 | TRBV2 | TGTGCCAGCTGTCAATGCCGCGCGTATTACGAGCAGTACTTC | CASCQCRAYYEQYF
TRBD2 | NA | TRBJ2-7 | TRBV7-2 | TGTGCCAGCAGCTACCGGACGACTAGCGGGAGGCCCTCCTACGAGCAGTACTTC | CASSYRTTSGRPSYEQYF
NA | NA | TRBJ1-2 | TRBV5-6 | TGTGCCAGCAGCCCCGACGGACGGACCAGCCCAAACTATGGCTACACCTTC | CASSPDGRTSPNYGYTF
NA | NA | TRBJ2-5 | TRBV9 | TGTGCCACCTGTGGAGGGACGCCGGGGGAGACCCAGTACTTC | CATCGGTPGETQYF
NA | NA | TRBJ2-1 | TRBV5-4 | TGTGCCAGCAGCTTGACAGGGCCGTACAATGAGCAGTTCTTC | CASSLTGPYNEQFF
NA | NA | TRBJ2-5 | TRBV15 | TGTGCCACCAGCACCATGACGACCCAAGAGACCCAGTACTTC | CATSTMTTQETQYF
NA | few | TRBJ1-1 | TRBV27 | TGTGCCAGCAGTTTTGGGGGGAACACTGAAGCTTTCTTT | CASSFGGNTEAFF
TRBD1 | NA | TRBJ2-2 | TRBV9 | TGTGCCAGCAGCGCATCGACAGGGGGAATCACCGGGGAGCTGTTTTTT | CASSASTGGITGELFF
NA | once | TRBJ2-2 | TRBV29-1 | TGCAGCGTTGAACTAGTGAACACCGGGGAGCTGTTTTTT | CSVELVNTGELFF
TRBD2 | NA | TRBJ2-7 | TRBV9 | TGTGCCAGCAGCGCAAAAGGGGCTAGCGGGAGTCTGTACGAGCAGTACTTC | CASSAKGASGSLYEQYF
NA | NA | TRBJ2-7 | TRBV10-3 | TGTGCCATCAGACGGGACCCCACCTACGAGCAGTACTTC | CAIRRDPTYEQYF
NA | NA | TRBJ2-1 | TRBV2 | TGTGCCAGCAGGGAGGGGCTCCTCACCTACAATGAGCAGTTCTTC | CASREGLLTYNEQFF
NA | NA | TRBJ1-4 | TRBV27 | TGTGCCAGCGGGGGGGGGAGGAAACTGTTTTTT | CASGGGRKLFF
NA | NA | TRBJ2-3 | TRBV6-1 | TGTGCCAGCAGTGAAGCGGGGGCTAGAACAAATACGCAGTATTTT | CASSEAGARTNTQYF
NA | NA | TRBJ2-1 | TRBV9 | TGTGCCAGCAGCGTTGCGCAGGGGCACAATGAGCAGTTCTTC | CASSVAQGHNEQFF